The 25 T cell receptor beta chains below were found in one sample sequenced in a study of T cells in Graves' hyperthyroidism and ophthalmopathy. The source material, RNA transcripts, was used to amplify TCR beta CDR3 regions. A set of HTBI primers served as the primers for a first-round RT-PCR of the TCR CDR3. TCRdb re-called the multiplex PCR reads with MiXCR, one entry per CDR3 protein. The sample holds 470,000 or so distinct CDR3 sequences, roughly 20% seen once. Sequencing used blood. The receptor source for this set is a man younger than 35 with Graves' hyperthyroidism.

This clonotype was observed a few times. The CDR3 bases are TGTGCCAGCAGCAATCTACAGGGGAGGGAGACCCAGTACTTC. It codes for CASSNLQGRETQYF. The V gene is TRBV7-3, the J gene TRBJ2-5; tentative D call: TRBD1 (7 bases). The CDR3 loop spans 14 amino acids. Germline values: CDR1 SGHTA, CDR2 FQGTGA. V was clipped by 5 bases and J by 5 bases, with 15 bases between them.

This clonotype was observed a handful of times. V usage is TRBV4-1 and J usage is TRBJ2-5; tentative D call: TRBD2 (5 bases). Germline V gives CDR1 MGHRA, CDR2 YSYEKL. V was cut by 0 bases and J by 0 bases, with 11 bases left in between. CDR3 length: 16 amino acids. The CDR3 region is CASSQEDAGHQETQYF. CDR3 sequence (DNA): TGCGCCAGCAGCCAAGAGGATGCGGGCCACCAAGAGACCCAGTACTTC.

The J gene is TRBJ2-5, the V gene TRBV6-5; 8 nucleotides align to TRBD1. The V gene's germline CDR1 is MNHEY and CDR2 SVGAGI. The CDR3 covers 15 residues. V lost 0 bases to trimming and J lost 6 bases; unmatched junction nucleotides: 6. CDR3 nucleotides: TGTGCCAGCAGTTACTCCGGACAGGGAAGAAAGACCCAGTACTTC. This encodes CASSYSGQGRKTQYF.

The table lists this clonotype with many counts. The CDR3 reads CASSLRTGTGHYEQYF. The CDR3 bases are TGTGCCAGCAGCTTACGTACAGGGACAGGACACTACGAGCAGTACTTC. The chain recombines TRBV7-8 with TRBJ2-7; TRBD1 matches 8 bases. Germline CDR1 is SGHVS and CDR2 is FQNEAQ. J gave up 3 bases and V 2 bases, and 9 bases lay outside the gene matches. The CDR3 covers 16 residues.

This clonotype was seen many times. The chain combines TRBV4-1 with TRBJ1-2; perhaps TRBD1 as D (6 bases). Germline V gene lookup returns CDR1 MGHRA and CDR2 YSYEKL. The CDR3 has 14 amino acids. V shed 4 bases and J shed 5 bases, with 14 bases lying between them. CDR3 DNA sequence: TGCGCCAGCAGCCTAGATAAGGGGGTTTATGGCTACACCTTC. Translated: CASSLDKGVYGYTF.

The chain is built from TRBV20-1 and TRBJ2-5, with a tentative D call TRBD1 (6 bases). V lost 5 bases, J lost 5 bases, and 9 bases lay in between. The CDR3 loop spans 11 amino acids. Germline values: CDR1 DFQATT, CDR2 SNEGSKA (reference sequence). In DNA form, the CDR3 reads TGCAGTGCTCAGGGGCGGGAGACCCAGTACTTC. The encoded protein is CSAQGRETQYF.

A few counts support this clonotype. V gene TRBV30 combines with J gene TRBJ2-7; D ambiguous. V shed 3 bases and J shed 6 bases, with 18 bases lying between them. Germline V gives CDR1 GTSNPN, CDR2 SVGIG (reference sequence). The length of the CDR3 is 14 residues. The CDR3 DNA is TGTGCCTGGAGCCCAGGTTTTGAGCGAGCCGAGCAGTACTTC. It translates to CAWSPGFERAEQYF.

The V call is TRBV28, the J call TRBJ1-2; 9 bases are a match to TRBD1. The CDR3 is 16 residues long. Trimming cost V 3 bases and J 8 bases; bases outside gene matches: 13. Per germline, CDR1 MDHEN and CDR2 SYDVKM. CDR3 protein: CASSFRPTGGQYGYTF. The CDR3 DNA sequence: TGTGCCAGCAGTTTCCGACCTACAGGGGGCCAATACGGCTACACCTTC.

Details on this clonotype: A much larger clone differs from this one at a single base, so this may be a read error. CDR3 protein: CASSGLLPGQGFSGTGELCF. DNA of the CDR3: TGTGCCAGCAGCGGGCTACTCCCGGGACAGGGCTTTTCGGGCACCGGGGAGCTGTGTTTT. The chain carries TRBV7-2 and TRBJ2-2; the match to TRBD1 covers 9 bases. There are 20 residues in the CDR3. Germline V gene sequence: CDR1 SGHTA, CDR2 FQGNSA.

This clonotype was seen repeatedly, ten times or more. The chain is built from TRBV30 and TRBJ2-7; D not certain. Trimming cost V 5 bases and J 2 bases, with 13 bases left between them. CDR3 length: 13 residues. CDR1 GTSNPN and CDR2 SVGIG come from the germline V gene (reference sequence). The CDR3 DNA is TGTGCCTGGGATAAAATTCCTACCTACGAGCAGTACTTC. Its translation: CAWDKIPTYEQYF.

This clonotype turned up a few times. The V and J genes are TRBV28 and TRBJ1-1; TRBD1 matches at 9 bases. V was pared by 7 bases and J by 5 bases, with 8 bases of the junction left unmatched. The CDR3 is 14 residues long. Germline CDR1 reads MDHEN; CDR2 reads SYDVKM. Here the CDR3 reads CASTTGQGGTEAFF. The CDR3 coding sequence is TGTGCCAGCACCACGGGACAGGGAGGGACTGAAGCTTTCTTT.

Remarks on this clonotype: One end of the junction is discordant with germline, which a read error may explain. V usage is TRBV6-1 and J usage is TRBJ2-7; TRBD2 matches 10 bases. Germline V gives CDR1 MNHNS, CDR2 SASEGT. The CDR3 runs 17 residues. The CDR3 spells CAGSGHSGTSEPYEQYF. CDR3 nucleotides: TGTGCCGGCAGTGGTCACTCCGGGACTAGCGAGCCCTACGAGCAGTACTTC.

This clonotype was detected ten times or more. J is TRBJ2-7 and V is TRBV6-1, with 8 bases identical to TRBD1. With V trimmed by 6 bases and J by 0 bases, 4 bases remained unmatched. The length of the CDR3 is 14 residues. CDR1 MNHNS and CDR2 SASEGT come from the germline V gene. The chain's CDR3 is CASRTGDSSYEQYF. DNA for the CDR3: TGTGCCAGCAGGACAGGGGATTCCTCCTACGAGCAGTACTTC.

This clonotype was detected ten times or more. The genes are TRBV28 and TRBJ2-7; TRBD1 matches 11 bases. The CDR3 is 16 amino acids. Unmatched junction bases numbered 12, after V lost 5 bases and J lost 6 bases. Germline CDR1 is MDHEN and CDR2 is SYDVKM. For the CDR3, the DNA is TGTGCCAGCAGTCGGGACAGGGGGACTCGCAGAAGCGAGCAGTACTTC. This translates into CASSRDRGTRRSEQYF.

At least ten counts were recorded for this clonotype. V usage is TRBV4-1 and J usage is TRBJ2-7, with 7 positions matching TRBD2. Germline values: CDR1 MGHRA, CDR2 YSYEKL. J gave up 6 bases and V 1 base, and 12 bases lay outside the gene matches. The CDR3 consists of 16 residues. The CDR3 protein is CASSQAVGTTLGEQYF. Here the CDR3 DNA reads TGCGCCAGCAGCCAAGCGGTCGGGACTACGCTCGGCGAGCAGTACTTC.

This clonotype was counted at least ten times. The chain recombines TRBV19 with TRBJ2-7, with D unclear. Germline V CDR1 and CDR2: LNHDA, SQIVND (reference sequence). Trimming stripped 3 bases from V and 2 bases from J, with 8 bases between. The CDR3 is 13 amino acids. CDR3 sequence reads: CASSIGLTYEQYF. CDR3 DNA: TGTGCCAGTAGTATTGGGTTGACCTACGAGCAGTACTTC.

This clonotype was counted ten times or more. The CDR3 nucleotides read TGTGCCAGCATAGAGATCATGGACGTAAACTACGAGCAGTACTTC. It is translated as CASIEIMDVNYEQYF. V gene TRBV6-1 combines with J gene TRBJ2-7; D is unclear. The CDR3 consists of 15 residues. From germline, CDR1 is MNHNS and CDR2 SASEGT. V was cut by 7 bases and J by 3 bases, with 19 bases left in between.

Ten or more counts support this clonotype. The chain recombines TRBV12-3 or TRBV12-4 with TRBJ1-5; TRBD1 matches at 8 bases. The CDR3 contains 18 residues. Losses at the gene ends were 6 bases for V and 0 bases for J; bases not matched to a gene: 13. The CDR3 reads CASRGGQGGWGSNQPQHF. CDR3 coding DNA: TGTGCCAGCAGAGGAGGACAGGGCGGATGGGGTAGCAATCAGCCCCAGCATTTT.

This clonotype was seen ten or more times. This chain links TRBV4-1 with TRBJ1-5; no clear D gene. The germline V gene encodes CDR1 MGHRA and CDR2 YSYEKL. The CDR3 consists of 14 residues. The V end was cut by 1 base, the J end by 7 bases, with 11 bases between. The CDR3 bases are TGCGCCAGCAGCCAAGTAGTGAGCTGGCAGCCCCAGCATTTT. Protein sequence: CASSQVVSWQPQHF.

The CDR3 DNA reads as TGTGCCAGCAGCTTAGAGGTAACTTCACCCGAAGCTTTCTTT. This sequence encodes CASSLEVTSPEAFF. This chain connects TRBV7-9 to TRBJ1-1; D gene uncertain. The germline gives CDR1 SEHNR, CDR2 FQNEAQ (reference sequence). The V and J ends lost 1 base and 8 bases respectively, with 14 bases between them. This CDR3 has 14 amino acids.

The chain has TRBV6-1 and TRBJ1-4, with D possibly being TRBD1 (5 bases). Germline assignment: CDR1 MNHNS and CDR2 SASEGT. Trimming cost V 7 bases and J 4 bases, with 13 bases left between them. This CDR3 has 14 residues. The CDR3 DNA reads as TGTGCCAGCACTCCGGGACGGGATAATGAAAAACTGTTTTTT. This translates into CASTPGRDNEKLFF.

This clonotype occurred many times. Possible read error: a much larger clone is one base away. It is likely a read error, because the conserved phenylalanine at the end of the CDR3 is missing. This chain links TRBV19 with TRBJ1-1, with D perhaps TRBD1 (5 bases). CDR3 length: 13 residues. Trimming removed 5 bases from V and 1 base from J, with 8 bases in between. Germline V CDR1 and CDR2: LNHDA, SQIVND (reference sequence). The CDR3 sequence: CASSYTGNTEAFS. The CDR3 nucleotides read TGTGCCAGTAGTTACACAGGGAACACTGAAGCTTTCTCT.

This clonotype was seen repeatedly, ten times or more. The CDR3 region is CASRSGYSNQPQHF. CDR3 DNA sequence: TGTGCCAGCAGGTCAGGATATAGCAATCAGCCCCAGCATTTT. The rearrangement joins TRBV6-5 to TRBJ1-5; D gene uncertain. V was clipped by 6 bases and J by 0 bases, with 9 bases between them. The CDR3 totals 14 residues. Germline values: CDR1 MNHEY, CDR2 SVGAGI.

This clonotype was detected ten times or more. V is TRBV20-1 and J is TRBJ2-7, with 7 bases matching TRBD2. This CDR3 is 17 amino acids long. Trimming cost V 1 base and J 4 bases; bases outside gene matches: 16. Germline values: CDR1 DFQATT, CDR2 SNEGSKA (reference sequence). CDR3 nucleotide sequence: TGCAGTGCTAGAGGCCGGGAGGCCCTAGATGGAGGATACGAGCAGTACTTC. Amino acid sequence: CSARGREALDGGYEQYF.

This clonotype has at least ten counts. V is TRBV2 and J is TRBJ2-5; 12 nucleotides line up with TRBD2. The CDR3 is 18 amino acids. Trimming cost V 3 bases and J 1 base; bases outside gene matches: 9. Germline V lookup: CDR1 SNHLY, CDR2 FYNNEI. This CDR3 is CASSESWLAGGSQETQYF. The CDR3 DNA follows: TGTGCCAGCAGTGAGTCATGGCTAGCGGGGGGGAGCCAAGAGACCCAGTACTTC.